The 8 T cell receptor beta chains below were found in one sample sequenced in a study of CD8+ T cells in alopecia areata. cDNA reverse transcribed from extracted RNA served as the sequencing template. Clones were sequenced by immunoSEQ multiplex PCR, and TCRdb holds only the in-frame ones, with some missing. The data hold 110,000 or so clones, with 55% to 65% observed a single time. Source material: CD4+ T cells sorted from blood. The source is a human donor in good health.

This clone has just a few counts. J is TRBJ1-1 and V is TRBV29-1; D is ambiguous. CDR3 size: 13 residues. The V gene lost 6 bases and the J gene lost 0 bases, with 11 bases spanning the gap. Germline V gene sequence: CDR1 SQVTM, CDR2 ANQGSEA. CDR3 in DNA: TGCAGCGTCGTCCTGATTGTGAACACTGAAGCTTTCTTT. Translation gives CSVVLIVNTEAFF.

The chain joins TRBV2 to TRBJ2-5; TRBD1 is a possible D gene (5 bases). Trimming cost V 0 bases and J 5 bases, with 13 bases left between them. The CDR3 is made up of 15 amino acids. Per the germline V gene, CDR1 is SNHLY and CDR2 is FYNNEI. The CDR3 coding sequence is TGTGCCAGCAGTGAAGCCAACCAGGGTCTGGAGACCCAGTACTTC. It is translated as CASSEANQGLETQYF.

The chain combines TRBV27 with TRBJ2-3; D call uncertain. V lost 2 bases, J lost 5 bases, and 8 bases lay in between. Germline V gene data show CDR1 as MNHEY and CDR2 as SMNVEV (reference sequence). CDR3 length: 13 residues. The CDR3 DNA reads TGTGCCAGCAGTTTAAGGAAGGGAGATACGCAGTATTTT. This codes for CASSLRKGDTQYF.

This chain connects TRBV25-1 to TRBJ2-7; possibly TRBD1 for D (6 bases). The germline CDR1 and CDR2 sequences are MGHDK and SYGVNS. Trimming took 6 bases from V and 1 from J, leaving 13 bases between them. This CDR3 contains 14 residues. CDR3 amino acids: CASSSSGTSYEQYF. The CDR3 DNA reads as TGTGCCAGCAGCAGCTCCGGGACATCCTACGAGCAGTACTTC.

The chain joins TRBV4-2 to TRBJ1-4; unclear D gene. The length of the CDR3 is 13 residues. Trimming took 5 bases from V and 6 from J, leaving 10 bases between them. The germline CDR1 and CDR2 sequences are LGHNA and YNFKEQ. CDR3 sequence (DNA): TGTGCCAGCAGCTTGGGTCAGCATGAAAAACTGTTTTTT. This codes for CASSLGQHEKLFF.

This rearrangement joins TRBV11-3 to TRBJ2-1; 7 nucleotides line up with TRBD2. The length of the CDR3 is 15 residues. Germline V gene lookup returns CDR1 SGHNT and CDR2 YENEEA. V lost 5 bases and J lost 8; bases outside the gene matches: 12. The DNA of the CDR3 is TGTGCCAGCAGCCGAGAGCAAACTAGCGATCATGAGCAGTTCTTC. Amino acids: CASSREQTSDHEQFF.

The V and J genes are TRBV6-5 and TRBJ2-5; possibly TRBD1 for D (6 bases). The length of the CDR3 is 13 residues. Trimming removed 5 bases from V and 5 bases from J, with 12 bases in between. The germline V gene has CDR1 MNHEY and CDR2 SVGAGI. The CDR3: CASSGQFRETQYF. The CDR3 DNA reads as TGTGCCAGCAGTGGACAGTTCAGGGAGACCCAGTACTTC.

This clone showed up just a few times. V gene TRBV28 combines with J gene TRBJ2-3; 7 bases map to TRBD1. The CDR3 has 13 amino acids. Losses at the gene ends were 6 bases for V and 6 bases for J; bases not matched to a gene: 6. The germline CDR1 and CDR2 sequences are MDHEN and SYDVKM. The CDR3 DNA reads as TGTGCCAGCAGGGGACAGTCAAGGGATACGCAGTATTTT. Translated: CASRGQSRDTQYF.